The entry that follows covers one TCR beta chain sequence. Indicated time point: patch test 1, 2 weeks after DPC sensitization. Treatment of the sample: therapeutic diphenylcyclopropenone sensitization with weekly scalp DPC. Alopecia patients deemed DPC-suitable, aged 18 to 70, excluding pregnancy. These data come from a study of human T cells and chemical hapten exposure. TCRdb independently ran MiXCR on the RACE reads; one entry per CDR3 protein. Among roughly 120,000 distinct CDR3 sequences listed, 9.5% to 13% were seen once. The V gene's germline CDR1 is SNHLY and CDR2 FYNNEI. The trim removed 7 bases at V and 2 bases at J, leaving 8 bases unmatched. This CDR3 has 16 residues.

The source is a woman aged 45-60 years with alopecia areata. Some clones in this sample may be carry-over from other donors' samples. The source material was whole blood, sampled in connection with sensitization to the hapten diphenylcyclopropenone (DPC). The V and J genes are TRBV2 and TRBJ1-5, with 10 bases identical to TRBD1. CDR3 coding DNA: TGTGCCAGCACTGCGACAGGGGGCGAGGGCAATCAGCCCCAGCATTTT. This translates into CASTATGGEGNQPQHF.